A single sample gave rise to the 20 T cell receptor beta chains below, sequenced in a study of beta chain features in type 1 diabetes. The entirety of the isolated RNA underwent reverse transcription, so expressed TCRB transcripts were sequenced. Measured with immunoSEQ multiplex PCR; TCRdb has only the in-frame clones, and not every one. The table lists some 250,000 clones, about 30% of them singletons. Sequencing was performed on central memory CD4+ T cells from blood. All receptors come from a man aged 30 to 39 in good health.

The chain has TRBV7-9 and TRBJ2-3; possible D gene TRBD1, 6 bases. The CDR3 contains 16 residues. Germline V CDR1 and CDR2: SEHNR, FQNEAQ (reference sequence). Trimming took off 5 bases at V and 5 bases at J, with 20 bases between the two ends. The CDR3 coding sequence is TGTGCCAGCAGCCCCGAACGATGGAAAGGGGGAGATACGCAGTATTTT. It translates to CASSPERWKGGDTQYF.

This clone was counted between two and nine times. The rearrangement joins TRBV28 to TRBJ2-2; 7 bases are a match to TRBD2. Germline V CDR1 and CDR2: MDHEN, SYDVKM. The CDR3 consists of 15 residues. Trimming took 3 bases from V and 10 from J; bases not matched to a gene: 11. The CDR3 coding sequence is TGTGCCAGCAGTTTCGGGACTATCACGAACACGGAGCTGTTTTTT. Translation: CASSFGTITNTELFF. The full variable domain, its missing parts supplied by reference TRBV28 and TRBJ2-2, is DVKVTQSSRYLVKRTGEKVFLECVQDMDHENMFWYRQDPGLGLRLIYFSYDVKMKEKGDIPEGYSVSREKKERFSLILESASTNQTSMYLCASSFGTITNTELFFGEGSRLTVL.

Points on this clone: At one end, the junction sequence differs from germline, possibly due to a read error. This chain connects TRBV29-1 to TRBJ2-1; no reliable D call. CDR1 and CDR2 (germline): SQVTM, ANQGSEA. CDR3 length: 14 residues. CDR3 region: CSVQEVRSIVEQFF. In DNA, the CDR3 is TGCAGCGTTCAAGAGGTCAGATCAATAGTTGAGCAGTTCTTC.

This clone was counted a few times. The genes are TRBV9 and TRBJ2-3, with unresolved D. The CDR3 spans 17 residues. Trimming took 4 bases from V and 1 from J, leaving 19 bases between them. The V gene's germline CDR1 is SGDLS and CDR2 YYNGEE. The CDR3 here is CASSIRDTRSGTDTQYF. In DNA form, the CDR3 reads TGTGCCAGCAGCATACGCGACACGCGGTCGGGCACAGATACGCAGTATTTT.

V gene TRBV7-7 combines with J gene TRBJ2-7; TRBD2 agrees at 8 bases. CDR3 size: 15 residues. Germline trimming cut 5 bases from V and 0 bases from J; bases unmatched to any gene: 6. The V gene's germline CDR1 is SSHAT and CDR2 FNYEAQ (reference sequence). CDR3 region: CASSPASGSSYEQYF. The CDR3 region has the DNA TGTGCCAGCAGCCCAGCAAGCGGGAGCTCCTACGAGCAGTACTTC.

V is TRBV4-1 and J is TRBJ2-3; D may be TRBD2 (5 bases). The V and J ends lost 0 bases and 14 bases respectively, with 15 bases between them. Germline CDR1 MGHRA, CDR2 YSYEKL. The CDR3 spans 13 residues. In DNA, the CDR3 is TGCGCCAGCAGCCAAGACGAGCGGATCCCCCCGTATTTT. It encodes CASSQDERIPPYF.

The V gene is TRBV27, the J gene TRBJ1-1; TRBD1 might be the D (5 bases). This CDR3 is built from 13 residues. Germline V CDR1 and CDR2: MNHEY, SMNVEV (reference sequence). V was clipped by 7 bases and J by 2 bases, with 11 bases between them. The CDR3 DNA reads TGTGCCAGCAAACGACAGTCTAACACTGAAGCTTTCTTT. Encoded protein: CASKRQSNTEAFF.

V is TRBV30 and J is TRBJ1-1; 9 bases are a match to TRBD1. In germline, CDR1 is GTSNPN, CDR2 SVGIG (reference sequence). This CDR3 has 14 residues. Germline trimming cut 1 base from V and 5 bases from J; bases unmatched to any gene: 5. CDR3 sequence: CAWSEGQGWTEAFF. CDR3 nucleotides: TGTGCCTGGAGTGAAGGACAGGGGTGGACTGAAGCTTTCTTT.

The V gene is TRBV7-2, the J gene TRBJ2-2; 7 bases fit TRBD2. V trimming: 5 bases; J trimming: 0 bases; junction bases outside the gene matches: 9. The germline CDR1 and CDR2 sequences are SGHTA and FQGNSA. The CDR3 runs 17 residues. The CDR3 is CASSVPSGYTNTGELFF. As DNA, the CDR3 is TGTGCCAGCAGCGTGCCTAGCGGTTATACGAACACCGGGGAGCTGTTTTTT. The full variable domain, in which reference TRBV7-2 and TRBJ2-2 provide the parts outside the CDR3, is GAGVSQSPSNKVTEKGKDVELRCDPISGHTALYWYRQSLGQGLEFLIYFQGNSAPDKSGLPSDRFSAERTGGSVSTLTIQRTQQEDSAVYLCASSVPSGYTNTGELFFGEGSRLTVL.

Comment on this clone: Other DNA sequences in the sample encode the same CDR3. The genes are TRBV7-7 and TRBJ2-5; 8 nucleotides line up with TRBD1. V lost 5 bases and J lost 1; bases outside the gene matches: 3. The V gene's germline CDR1 is SSHAT and CDR2 FNYEAQ (reference sequence). The CDR3 runs 14 residues. CDR3 sequence reads: CASSRDRGQETQYF. In nucleotides, the CDR3 is TGTGCCAGCAGCCGAGACAGGGGCCAAGAGACCCAGTACTTC.

This clone showed up just a few times. The CDR3 sequence is CASSDQMGMGYTF. The CDR3, as DNA: TGTGCCAGCAGTGACCAGATGGGGATGGGGTACACCTTC. The rearrangement uses TRBV6-1 and TRBJ1-2; D ambiguous. The CDR3 spans 13 residues. Germline V gene lookup returns CDR1 MNHNS and CDR2 SASEGT. The V and J ends lost 3 bases and 11 bases respectively, with 16 bases between them.

This chain uses TRBV27 with TRBJ1-5, with 7 bases matching TRBD1. J lost 5 bases, V lost 5 bases, and 12 bases had no gene match. The CDR3 length is 16 residues. From germline, CDR1 is MNHEY and CDR2 SMNVEV (reference sequence). The CDR3 coding sequence is TGTGCCAGCAGTCCCATTGGACAGGCCAGTTATCAGCCCCAGCATTTT. Its protein is CASSPIGQASYQPQHF.

The chain uses TRBV7-2 and TRBJ2-3, with D possibly being TRBD2 (6 bases). Trimming pared 5 bases from V and 0 bases from J, leaving 24 bases between. The CDR3 runs 19 residues. Per germline, CDR1 SGHTA and CDR2 FQGNSA. The CDR3 coding sequence is TGTGCCAGCAGCCCCTCCGTTAGAAGCGGGCGGAGGAGCACAGATACGCAGTATTTT. Its protein is CASSPSVRSGRRSTDTQYF.

This clone has a count of ten or more. Other DNA sequences in this specimen translate into the identical CDR3. The genes are TRBV30 and TRBJ1-2, with 8 bases fitting TRBD1. V lost 5 bases to trimming and J lost 4 bases; unmatched junction nucleotides: 12. The CDR3 is made up of 15 amino acids. Germline lookup yields CDR1 GTSNPN and CDR2 SVGIG (reference sequence). The CDR3 region has the DNA TGTGCCTGGGCTCGATCAGGGGGCAACGTCTATGGCTACACCTTC. Translated: CAWARSGGNVYGYTF.

This chain links TRBV5-1 with TRBJ2-5; D perhaps matches TRBD2 (5 bases). CDR1 is SGHRS and CDR2 is YFSETQ in the germline V gene. CDR3 length: 14 amino acids. Trimming removed 4 bases at V and 1 base at J, with 11 bases between. CDR3 DNA sequence: TGCGCCAGCAGCCCAGGACTCATCCAAGAGACCCAGTACTTC. Translation: CASSPGLIQETQYF. Full variable domain (remainder filled in from reference TRBV5-1 and TRBJ2-5): KAGVTQTPRYLIKTRGQQVTLSCSPISGHRSVSWYQQTPGQGLQFLFEYFSETQRNKGNFPGRFSGRQFSNSRSEMNVSTLELGDSALYLCASSPGLIQETQYFGPGTRLLVL.

This clone came up a few times. This chain links TRBV4-3 with TRBJ2-4, with no clear D. The CDR3 is 15 residues long. Germline values: CDR1 LGHNA, CDR2 YSLEER. Trimming stripped 0 bases from V and 5 bases from J, with 11 bases between. CDR3 sequence (DNA): TGCGCCAGCAGCCAAGATGCCCAGGCCCAAAACATTCAGTACTTC. This encodes CASSQDAQAQNIQYF.

This chain uses TRBV7-9 with TRBJ1-1, with 9 bases aligning to TRBD1. CDR1 and CDR2 (germline): SEHNR, FQNEAQ (reference sequence). Trimming took 4 bases from V and 5 from J; bases not matched to a gene: 8. This CDR3 is 15 amino acids long. CDR3 in DNA: TGTGCCAGCAGCTCCACAGGGGGCGCGGGTACTGAAGCTTTCTTT. Its protein is CASSSTGGAGTEAFF. Looking up the rest from reference TRBV7-9 and TRBJ1-1 gives the full variable domain: DTGVSQNPRHKITKRGQNVTFRCDPISEHNRLYWYRQTLGQGPEFLTYFQNEAQLEKSRLLSDRFSAERPKGSFSTLEIQRTEQGDSAMYLCASSSTGGAGTEAFFGQGTRLTVV.

V gene TRBV7-2 combines with J gene TRBJ2-1; 7 bases are a match to TRBD2. Germline V lookup: CDR1 SGHTA, CDR2 FQGNSA. Trimming removed 5 bases from V and 8 bases from J; junction bases left unmatched: 12. This CDR3 comprises 15 residues. Here the CDR3 reads CASSPAGGSRHEQFF. The CDR3 DNA reads as TGTGCCAGCAGCCCCGCTGGCGGGAGTAGGCATGAGCAGTTCTTC.

This clone appeared a few times. The J gene is TRBJ2-7, the V gene TRBV12-2; the DNA was not used to check the table's D call, TRBD2. TRBV12-2 is labeled a pseudogene. The CDR3 spans 14 residues. The CDR3 DNA reads TGTGCAAGTCGCTTATTAACCTCCTACTACGAGCAGTACTTC. Its translation is CASRLLTSYYEQYF.

This clone was observed a handful of times. The chain links TRBV7-2 to TRBJ2-1, with a possible D match to TRBD2 (6 bases). CDR1 and CDR2 from the germline V gene are SGHTA and FQGNSA. The CDR3 runs to 15 residues. V lost 4 bases and J lost 1, with 11 bases in between. CDR3 in amino acids: CASSSRAGSYNEQFF. In DNA, the CDR3 is TGTGCCAGCAGCTCCCGAGCGGGTTCCTACAATGAGCAGTTCTTC.